Following are 29 T cell receptor beta chains from one sample sequenced in a study of T cell changes during pregnancy in multiple sclerosis. TCRdb's table, derived via immunoSEQ multiplex PCR, lists solely in-frame clones and lacks some. The sample yields about 29,000 clones, approximately 90% seen once. The material was CD8+ T cells from peripheral blood mononuclear cells, obtained after pregnancy. Every receptor here comes from a female donor with multiple sclerosis, enrolled in a pregnancy study.

The rearrangement links TRBV5-6 to TRBJ2-4, with a tentative D call TRBD2 (6 bases). Germline CDR1 is SGHDT and CDR2 is YYEEEE. Trimming took 6 bases from V and 5 from J, leaving 24 bases between them. The CDR3 length is 17 residues. The CDR3 is CASNFLGPGEAENIQYF. The CDR3 DNA sequence: TGTGCCAGCAATTTCTTGGGACCGGGGGAGGCGGAAAACATTCAGTACTTC.

The rearrangement uses TRBV2 and TRBJ2-5; possible D gene TRBD2, 5 bases. Between the trimmed V and J ends, which lost 6 bases and 4 bases, there was a span of 21 bases. This CDR3 spans 16 amino acids. Germline CDR1 SNHLY, CDR2 FYNNEI. DNA for the CDR3: TGTGCCAGCAGAGGTTCGGGGATGGTAGCCAGAGAGACCCAGTACTTC. It specifies CASRGSGMVARETQYF.

The chain uses TRBV27 and TRBJ1-1; 8 bases agree with TRBD1. Germline CDR1 reads MNHEY; CDR2 reads SMNVEV (reference sequence). The V segment lost 8 bases and the J segment 7 bases; nucleotides outside the gene matches: 6. The CDR3 has 12 residues. This chain's CDR3 is CASGRTGLEAFF. CDR3 nucleotides: TGTGCCAGCGGGAGGACAGGGCTTGAAGCTTTCTTT.

The chain couples TRBV28 to TRBJ2-7; 9 nucleotides match TRBD1. V shed 6 bases and J 2 bases; nucleotides not matched to a gene: 11. This CDR3 is 16 amino acids long. The germline V gene has CDR1 MDHEN and CDR2 SYDVKM. The CDR3 DNA reads TGTGCCAGCAGCAGGACAGGGGTTTCCAACGCCTACGAGCAGTACTTC. Residues: CASSRTGVSNAYEQYF.

The rearrangement links TRBV18 to TRBJ2-2, with D unclear. The CDR3 length is 14 residues. Trimming cost V 4 bases and J 0 bases, with 6 bases left between them. CDR1 and CDR2 (germline): KGHSH, LQKENI. CDR3 sequence reads: CASSLTPNTGELFF. As DNA, the CDR3 is TGTGCCAGCTCACTGACTCCGAACACCGGGGAGCTGTTTTTT.

This sequence joins TRBV9 and TRBJ2-3; the D gene is possibly TRBD2 (5 bases). V shed 4 bases and J shed 0 bases, with 12 bases lying between them. CDR1 and CDR2 (germline): SGDLS, YYNGEE. The CDR3 has 15 residues. CDR3 nucleotides: TGTGCCAGCAGCTGGGCTGGCGGGAGCACAGATACGCAGTATTTT. Translation gives CASSWAGGSTDTQYF.

V and J are TRBV7-2 and TRBJ2-7; 15 nucleotides align to TRBD2. J lost 3 bases, V lost 4 bases, and 4 bases had no gene match. CDR3 length: 16 residues. Germline values: CDR1 SGHTA, CDR2 FQGNSA. CDR3 DNA sequence: TGTGCCAGCAGCTCGGGACTAGCGGGAGGCCTCTACGAGCAGTACTTC. This translates into CASSSGLAGGLYEQYF. The full variable domain, its missing parts supplied by reference TRBV7-2 and TRBJ2-7, is GAGVSQSPSNKVTEKGKDVELRCDPISGHTALYWYRQSLGQGLEFLIYFQGNSAPDKSGLPSDRFSAERTGGSVSTLTIQRTQQEDSAVYLCASSSGLAGGLYEQYFGPGTRLTVT.

V and J are TRBV4-1 and TRBJ2-1, with 7 nucleotides matching TRBD2. The CDR3 spans 17 residues. V was pared by 2 bases and J by 3 bases, with 10 bases of the junction left unmatched. In germline, CDR1 is MGHRA, CDR2 YSYEKL. CDR3 DNA sequence: TGCGCCAGCAGCCAAAAGAGCGGGACGCCCGTCTACAATGAGCAGTTCTTC. This sequence encodes CASSQKSGTPVYNEQFF.

This clone was observed a single time. The V call is TRBV6-1, the J call TRBJ1-2; 11 bases agree with TRBD1. Germline trimming cut 11 bases from V and 7 bases from J; bases unmatched to any gene: 15. CDR3 length equals 15 residues. Per germline, CDR1 MNHNS and CDR2 SASEGT. CDR3 coding DNA: TGTGCCTCACCGGGACGGGGACAGGGGGAACGTGGCTACACCTTC. Its translation is CASPGRGQGERGYTF.

The V and J genes are TRBV27 and TRBJ2-1; 7 positions match TRBD2. The CDR3 runs to 15 residues. V lost 0 bases and J lost 5; bases outside the gene matches: 4. CDR1 is MNHEY and CDR2 is SMNVEV in the germline V gene (reference sequence). CDR3 protein: CASSLSTSSNNEQFF. The CDR3 DNA is TGTGCCAGCAGTTTATCGACTAGCAGTAACAATGAGCAGTTCTTC.

The chain carries TRBV5-1 and TRBJ2-5; TRBD2 is a possible D gene (5 bases). Germline CDR1 is SGHRS and CDR2 is YFSETQ. Trimming pared 0 bases from V and 4 bases from J, leaving 10 bases between. The CDR3 is 14 amino acids. The CDR3 region has the DNA TGCGCCAGCAGCTTGGCTGATGAGGGAGAGACCCAGTACTTC. This gives the protein CASSLADEGETQYF.

In DNA, the CDR3 is TGTGCCAGCAGCTTACAGGAGGGAGGGTCTGAAGCTTTCTTT. It is translated as CASSLQEGGSEAFF. V usage is TRBV7-3 and J usage is TRBJ1-1; D not resolved. CDR1 and CDR2 (germline): SGHTA, FQGTGA. This CDR3 has 14 residues. The V end was cut by 2 bases, the J end by 6 bases, with 13 bases between.

The gene calls are TRBV9 and TRBJ1-2, with 7 bases identical to TRBD1. The CDR3 runs 15 residues. V shed 3 bases and J 1 base; nucleotides not matched to a gene: 6. From germline, CDR1 is SGDLS and CDR2 YYNGEE. CDR3 coding DNA: TGTGCCAGCAGCGGACTGGGACAGCTTAACTATGGCTACACCTTC. Protein: CASSGLGQLNYGYTF.

The V gene is TRBV9, the J gene TRBJ2-7; 7 bases are a match to TRBD1. This CDR3 contains 14 residues. After removal of 4 bases from V and 2 bases from J, the junction contained 6 bases not matched to a gene. Germline CDR1 and CDR2: SGDLS and YYNGEE. For the CDR3, the DNA is TGTGCCAGCAGCCACCGGGACAGTCCCTACGAGCAGTACTTC. This gives the protein CASSHRDSPYEQYF.

The chain uses TRBV4-2 and TRBJ2-3; 9 nucleotides match TRBD1. Germline V gene data show CDR1 as LGHNA and CDR2 as YNFKEQ. Trimming took 1 base from V and 4 from J; bases not matched to a gene: 3. This CDR3 contains 15 residues. CDR3 amino acids: CASSQAGTGPDTQYF. In nucleotides, the CDR3 is TGTGCCAGCAGCCAAGCCGGGACAGGGCCAGATACGCAGTATTTT.

The rearrangement joins TRBV7-9 to TRBJ2-7, with a weak D call TRBD2 (5 bases). Germline V gene sequence: CDR1 SEHNR, CDR2 FQNEAQ (reference sequence). The CDR3 extends over 14 amino acids. Trimming removed 5 bases at V and 0 bases at J, with 11 bases between. DNA for the CDR3: TGTGCCAGCAGCGCCTGGACTGACTCCTACGAGCAGTACTTC. Amino acid sequence: CASSAWTDSYEQYF.

This rearrangement joins TRBV7-9 to TRBJ1-1; 12 nucleotides align to TRBD1. CDR1 and CDR2 from the germline V gene are SEHNR and FQNEAQ (reference sequence). This CDR3 has 17 residues. V shed 1 base and J 3 bases; nucleotides not matched to a gene: 6. The CDR3 is CASSLVGQGAAYTEAFF. The CDR3 nucleotides are TGTGCCAGCAGCTTAGTGGGACAGGGGGCGGCCTACACTGAAGCTTTCTTT.

The gene calls are TRBV4-2 and TRBJ2-7, with TRBD2 identical over 12 bases. CDR3 length equals 15 residues. Germline V gene lookup returns CDR1 LGHNA and CDR2 YNFKEQ. V lost 6 bases, J lost 1 base, and 4 bases stayed unmatched. The CDR3 here is CASRYGLAGSYEQYF. The CDR3 region has the DNA TGTGCCAGCAGGTACGGACTAGCGGGATCCTACGAGCAGTACTTC.

The chain is built from TRBV6-5 and TRBJ1-1; D unclear. Trimming cost V 2 bases and J 0 bases, with 10 bases left between them. Germline CDR1 and CDR2: MNHEY and SVGAGI. The CDR3 runs to 15 residues. The CDR3 is CASSYATRMNTEAFF. CDR3 coding DNA: TGTGCCAGCAGTTACGCTACCCGTATGAACACTGAAGCTTTCTTT.

The gene calls are TRBV5-6 and TRBJ2-7, with 7 bases identical to TRBD2. This CDR3 contains 14 residues. V shed 7 bases, J shed 5 bases, and the junction held 12 bases outside the gene matches. Germline V gene sequence: CDR1 SGHDT, CDR2 YYEEEE. The DNA for the CDR3 is TGTGCCAGCGCTGGTTTAGCGGGTATCGACGAGCAGTACTTC. Protein: CASAGLAGIDEQYF.

The rearrangement links TRBV7-9 to TRBJ1-5; possible D gene TRBD1, 6 bases. V shed 6 bases and J shed 4 bases, with 13 bases lying between them. CDR3 size: 14 residues. Germline V CDR1 and CDR2: SEHNR, FQNEAQ (reference sequence). DNA of the CDR3: TGTGCCAGCAGTATGGACAGCTCTAATCAGCCCCAGCATTTT. It is translated as CASSMDSSNQPQHF. The full variable domain, completed using reference TRBV7-9 and TRBJ1-5, is DTGVSQNPRHKITKRGQNVTFRCDPISEHNRLYWYRQTLGQGPEFLTYFQNEAQLEKSRLLSDRFSAERPKGSFSTLEIQRTEQGDSAMYLCASSMDSSNQPQHFGDGTRLSIL.

The V gene is TRBV27, the J gene TRBJ2-7, with D possibly TRBD2 on 6 matching bases. The CDR3 length is 15 residues. V was clipped by 2 bases and J by 6 bases, with 17 bases between them. Germline-derived CDR1 and CDR2 are MNHEY and SMNVEV (reference sequence). CDR3 in DNA: TGTGCCAGCAGTTTAATGGGACGAATGGGGGGCGAGCAGTACTTC. Residues: CASSLMGRMGGEQYF.

This clone was recorded only once. The chain carries TRBV28 and TRBJ2-1; 11 positions match TRBD2. Per germline, CDR1 MDHEN and CDR2 SYDVKM. V shed 3 bases, J shed 10 bases, and the junction held 20 bases outside the gene matches. This CDR3 has 19 residues. The CDR3 spells CASSFPPSDSGRDLMEQFF. In DNA, the CDR3 is TGTGCCAGCAGTTTTCCCCCCTCAGATAGCGGGAGGGACCTAATGGAGCAGTTCTTC.

The V gene is TRBV19, the J gene TRBJ1-2; maybe TRBD1 (5 bases). This CDR3 has 13 residues. Germline V gene sequence: CDR1 LNHDA, CDR2 SQIVND (reference sequence). Trimming removed 8 bases from V and 5 bases from J, with 15 bases in between. CDR3 nucleotide sequence: TGTGCCAGTGTTTCGGGACTCGGTTATGGCTACACCTTC. It encodes CASVSGLGYGYTF.

V usage is TRBV5-1 and J usage is TRBJ1-3; the D gene is possibly TRBD1 (6 bases). Germline CDR1 reads SGHRS; CDR2 reads YFSETQ. Trimming removed 4 bases from V and 0 bases from J, with 11 bases in between. The CDR3 totals 15 residues. The CDR3 spells CASSPDSYSGNTIYF. CDR3 nucleotides: TGCGCCAGCAGCCCGGACAGCTACTCTGGAAACACCATATATTTT.

The chain is built from TRBV10-3 and TRBJ2-4, with D perhaps TRBD2 (6 bases). V lost 2 bases to trimming and J lost 0 bases, with 14 bases between them. Looked up from germline, CDR1 is ENHRY and CDR2 is SYGVKD. The CDR3 consists of 17 residues. CDR3 nucleotides: TGTGCCATCAGTGAGACGGGCAGCGGGTTAGCCAAAAACATTCAGTACTTC. Its protein product is CAISETGSGLAKNIQYF.

V is TRBV19 and J is TRBJ2-6; D remains ambiguous. This CDR3 has 13 amino acids. Germline assignment: CDR1 LNHDA and CDR2 SQIVND (reference sequence). The ends were cut back, 5 bases at V and 2 bases at J, with 4 bases in the middle. DNA of the CDR3: TGTGCCAGTAGTGACACTGGGGCCAACGTCCTGACTTTC. Translation: CASSDTGANVLTF.

The CDR3 here is CSVGTDNYGYTF. The CDR3 DNA reads TGCAGCGTTGGGACAGATAACTATGGCTACACCTTC. The chain employs TRBV29-1 and TRBJ1-2, with a weak D call TRBD1 (6 bases). V was clipped by 4 bases and J by 1 base, with 7 bases between them. Germline V gene sequence: CDR1 SQVTM, CDR2 ANQGSEA. The CDR3 sequence is 12 residues long.

This chain connects TRBV4-3 to TRBJ1-4; 8 bases align to TRBD1. CDR1 LGHNA and CDR2 YSLEER come from the germline V gene. J was trimmed by 2 bases and V by 4 bases; bases with no gene match: 9. This CDR3 spans 17 amino acids. In DNA form, the CDR3 reads TGCGCCAGCAGCCGGTCACCGGGACAGGCGACTAATGAAAAACTGTTTTTT. Amino acid sequence: CASSRSPGQATNEKLFF.